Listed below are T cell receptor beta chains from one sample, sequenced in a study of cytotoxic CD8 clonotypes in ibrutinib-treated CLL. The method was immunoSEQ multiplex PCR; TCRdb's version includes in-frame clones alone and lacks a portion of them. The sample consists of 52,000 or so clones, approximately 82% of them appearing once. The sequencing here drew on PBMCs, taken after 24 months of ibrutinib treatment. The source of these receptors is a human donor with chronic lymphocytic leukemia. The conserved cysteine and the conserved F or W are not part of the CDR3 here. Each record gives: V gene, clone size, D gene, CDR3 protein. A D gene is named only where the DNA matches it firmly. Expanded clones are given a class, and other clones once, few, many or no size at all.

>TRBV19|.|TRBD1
ASSLQTGDGSPLH
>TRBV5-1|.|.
ASRGQGTGEQY
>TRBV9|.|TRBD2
ASSPLSRAGAGGELF
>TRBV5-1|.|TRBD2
ASSLLAGGVNEQF
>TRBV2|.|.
ASSEDAYEQY
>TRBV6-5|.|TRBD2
ASCRGRAPYEQY
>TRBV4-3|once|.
ASSQGATQPFTDTQY
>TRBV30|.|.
AWSGKGREGGYT
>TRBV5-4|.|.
ASSLTSGGEEKLF
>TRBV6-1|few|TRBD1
ASIFGDRAREKLF
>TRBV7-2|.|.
ASSSTDTQY
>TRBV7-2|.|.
ASTRTIGGPQY
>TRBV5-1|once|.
ASSFDWGVIDTQY
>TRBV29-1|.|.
SVEVVGNT
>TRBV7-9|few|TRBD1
ASSPGTGNTGELF
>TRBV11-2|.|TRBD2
ASSLRMTSGRYEQY
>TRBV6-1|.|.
ASSPSRGSNQPQH
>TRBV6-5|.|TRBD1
ASSRQGGPYEQY
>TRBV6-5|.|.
ASSPRGNTEAF